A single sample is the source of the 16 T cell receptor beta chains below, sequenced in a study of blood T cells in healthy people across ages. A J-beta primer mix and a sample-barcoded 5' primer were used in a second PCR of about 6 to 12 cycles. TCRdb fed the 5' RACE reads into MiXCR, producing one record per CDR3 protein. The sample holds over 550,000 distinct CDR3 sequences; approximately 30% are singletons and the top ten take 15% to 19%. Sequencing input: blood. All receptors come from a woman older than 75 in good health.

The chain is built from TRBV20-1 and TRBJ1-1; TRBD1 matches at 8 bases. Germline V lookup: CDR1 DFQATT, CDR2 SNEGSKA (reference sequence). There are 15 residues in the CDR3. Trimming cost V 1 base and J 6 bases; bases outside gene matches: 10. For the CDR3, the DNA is TGCAGTGCTAGAGTGTACCGGACAGGGATCGCTGAAGCTTTCTTT. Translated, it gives CSARVYRTGIAEAFF.

The CDR3 DNA reads as TGCAGTGCTGGCACTCTCCTGGGGACTGAAGCTTTCTTT. Encoded protein: CSAGTLLGTEAFF. The rearrangement uses TRBV20-1 and TRBJ1-1, with D unresolved. The CDR3 length is 13 residues. CDR1 DFQATT and CDR2 SNEGSKA come from the germline V gene (reference sequence). Trimming stripped 5 bases from V and 5 bases from J, with 15 bases between.

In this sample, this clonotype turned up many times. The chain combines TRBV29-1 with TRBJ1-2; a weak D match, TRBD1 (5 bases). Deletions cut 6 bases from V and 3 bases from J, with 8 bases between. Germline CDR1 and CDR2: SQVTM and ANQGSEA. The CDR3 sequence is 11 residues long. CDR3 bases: TGCAGCGTCTCCAGGGACTATGGCTACACCTTC. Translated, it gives CSVSRDYGYTF. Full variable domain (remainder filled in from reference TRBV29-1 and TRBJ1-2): SAVISQKPSRDICQRGTSLTIQCQVDSQVTMMFWYRQQPGQSLTLIATANQGSEATYESGFVIDKFPISRPNLTFSTLTVSNMSPEDSSIYLCSVSRDYGYTFGSGTRLTVV.

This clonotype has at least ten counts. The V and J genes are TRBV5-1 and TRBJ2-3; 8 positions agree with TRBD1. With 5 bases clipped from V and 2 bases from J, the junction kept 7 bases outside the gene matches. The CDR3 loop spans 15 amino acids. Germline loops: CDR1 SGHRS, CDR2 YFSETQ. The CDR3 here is CASRDRASSTDTQYF. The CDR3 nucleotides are TGCGCCAGCAGGGACAGGGCCTCTTCCACAGATACGCAGTATTTT.

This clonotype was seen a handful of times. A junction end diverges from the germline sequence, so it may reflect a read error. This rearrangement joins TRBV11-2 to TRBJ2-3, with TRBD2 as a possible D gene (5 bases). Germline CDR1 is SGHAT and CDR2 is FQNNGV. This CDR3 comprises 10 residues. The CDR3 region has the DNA TGTGCCAGCGGAGCGGATATGCAGTATTTT. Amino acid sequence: CASGADMQYF.

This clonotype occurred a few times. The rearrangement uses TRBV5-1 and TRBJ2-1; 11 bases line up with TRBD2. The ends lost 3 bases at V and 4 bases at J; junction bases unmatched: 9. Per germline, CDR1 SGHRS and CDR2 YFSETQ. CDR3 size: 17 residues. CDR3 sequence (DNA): TGCGCCAGCAGCTACCCGACTAGCGGGGTCGGTTACAATGAGCAGTTCTTC. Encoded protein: CASSYPTSGVGYNEQFF.

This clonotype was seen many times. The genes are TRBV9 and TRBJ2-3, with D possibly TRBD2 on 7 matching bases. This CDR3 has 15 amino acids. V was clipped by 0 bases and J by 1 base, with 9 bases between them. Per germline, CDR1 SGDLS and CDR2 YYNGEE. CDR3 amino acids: CASSVAGGGTDTQYF. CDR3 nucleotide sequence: TGTGCCAGCAGCGTAGCGGGGGGCGGCACAGATACGCAGTATTTT.

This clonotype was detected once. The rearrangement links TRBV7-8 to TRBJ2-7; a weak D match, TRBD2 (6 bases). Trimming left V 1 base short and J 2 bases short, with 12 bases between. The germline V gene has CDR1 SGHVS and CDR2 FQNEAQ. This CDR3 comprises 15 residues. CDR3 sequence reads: CASSLEGTPTYEQYF. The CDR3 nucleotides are TGTGCCAGCAGCTTAGAAGGGACTCCGACCTACGAGCAGTACTTC.

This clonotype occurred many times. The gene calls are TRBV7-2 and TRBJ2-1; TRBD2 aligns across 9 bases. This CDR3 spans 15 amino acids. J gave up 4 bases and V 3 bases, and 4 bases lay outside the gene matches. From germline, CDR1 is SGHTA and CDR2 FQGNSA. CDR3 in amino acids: CASSFSSGGYNEQFF. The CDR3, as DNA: TGTGCCAGCAGCTTCAGTAGCGGGGGTTACAATGAGCAGTTCTTC.

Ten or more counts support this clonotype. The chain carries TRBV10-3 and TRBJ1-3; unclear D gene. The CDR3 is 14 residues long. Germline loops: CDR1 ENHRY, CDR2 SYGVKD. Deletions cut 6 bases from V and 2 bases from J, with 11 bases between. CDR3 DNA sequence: TGTGCCATCAGGATGGACGGCCCTGGAAACACCATATATTTT. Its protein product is CAIRMDGPGNTIYF.

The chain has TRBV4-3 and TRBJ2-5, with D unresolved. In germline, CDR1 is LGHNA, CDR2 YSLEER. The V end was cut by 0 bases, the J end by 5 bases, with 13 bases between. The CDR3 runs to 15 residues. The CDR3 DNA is TGCGCCAGCAGCCAAGAAACGGGCCTACCCGAGACCCAGTACTTC. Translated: CASSQETGLPETQYF.

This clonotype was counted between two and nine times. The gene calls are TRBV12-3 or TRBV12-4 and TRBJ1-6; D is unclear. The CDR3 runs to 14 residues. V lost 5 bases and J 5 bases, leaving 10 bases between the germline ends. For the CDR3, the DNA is TGTGCCAGCAGTAACAGCGGCAATAATTCACCCCTCCACTTT. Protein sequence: CASSNSGNNSPLHF.

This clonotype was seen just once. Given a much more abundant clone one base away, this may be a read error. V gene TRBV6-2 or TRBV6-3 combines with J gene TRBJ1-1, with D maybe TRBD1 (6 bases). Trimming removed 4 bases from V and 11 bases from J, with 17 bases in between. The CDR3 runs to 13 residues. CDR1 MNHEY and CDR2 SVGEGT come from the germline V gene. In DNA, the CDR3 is TGTGCCAGCAGTTGGGACAAGGCCGGTGGGGCTTTCTTT. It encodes CASSWDKAGGAFF.

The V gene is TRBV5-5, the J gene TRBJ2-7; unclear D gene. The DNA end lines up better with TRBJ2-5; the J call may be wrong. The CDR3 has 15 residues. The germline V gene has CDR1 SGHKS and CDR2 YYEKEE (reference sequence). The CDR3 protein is CASSSDHGVRETQYF. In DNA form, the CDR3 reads TGTGCCAGCAGCTCTGATCACGGAGTGAGGGAGACCCAGTACTTC.

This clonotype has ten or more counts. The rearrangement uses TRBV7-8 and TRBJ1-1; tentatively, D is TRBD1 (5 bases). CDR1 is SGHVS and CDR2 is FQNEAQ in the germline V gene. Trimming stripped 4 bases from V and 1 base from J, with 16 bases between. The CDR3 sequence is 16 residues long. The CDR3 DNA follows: TGTGCCAGCAGCTCTCCCGTTGGCAGGGCGAACACTGAAGCTTTCTTT. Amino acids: CASSSPVGRANTEAFF.

The chain's CDR3 is CASSHLAGDNEQFF. DNA for the CDR3: TGTGCCAGCAGCCACCTAGCGGGGGACAATGAGCAGTTCTTC. J is TRBJ2-1 and V is TRBV7-7, with 10 nucleotides matching TRBD2. The V gene end was trimmed by 5 bases and the J gene end by 5 bases; junction bases not matched to a gene: 3. The CDR3 has 14 residues. Germline lookup yields CDR1 SSHAT and CDR2 FNYEAQ (reference sequence).